This T cell receptor (beta chain) is drawn from a study of OX40 agonist ivuxolimab in advanced cancers. Across the study: Ivuxolimab is a fully human IgG2 antibody that activates OX40 (CD134). Findings and limits, study-wide: Antigen targets of the expanded peripheral T cells went undetermined. In the 0.1 to 3.0 mg/kg range, CD4+ and CD8+ blood T cells had expanded clonally by week 6. Partial responders receiving 0.1-3.0 mg/kg showed among the lowest clonal expansion.

Germline V gives CDR1 SGHDT, CDR2 YYEEEE. Trimming stripped 3 bases from V and 6 bases from J, with 7 bases between. This CDR3 is 12 amino acids long. Remarks on this clone: No antigen is known for it.

Method: immunoSEQ multiplex PCR; TCRdb's copy keeps in-frame clones and lacks some. The sample holds 30,000 or so clones, around 76% seen once. This clonotype originated in an adult with an advanced solid tumor such as melanoma, head and neck, liver or kidney cancer. This chain joins TRBV5-6 and TRBJ2-1; D is perhaps TRBD2 (5 bases). The specimen was CD4+ or CD8+ T cells sorted from blood, collected in a trial of the OX40 agonist ivuxolimab. In nucleotides, the CDR3 is TGTGCCAGCAGCTCCGAGGGCAATGAGCAGTTCTTC. Residues: CASSSEGNEQFF.